A single sample gave rise to the 6 T cell receptor beta chains below, sequenced in a study of Ad26.COV2.S vaccination and SARS-CoV-2 variants. Documented treatment: roughly 18 received Ad26.COV2.S at low or high dose, single or two shots; 5 received placebo; per-sample allocation not given. Sampling occurred on day 63 after the first vaccine or placebo injection. Profiling relied on immunoSEQ multiplex PCR, and the TCRdb table lists in-frame clones only, not all of them. The sample yields roughly 320,000 clones, approximately 80% seen once. The source was peripheral blood, collected in a trial of Ad26.COV2.S vaccine versus placebo. The receptors stem from a person between 18 and 65 years old who received the Ad26.COV2.S COVID-19 vaccine or a placebo.

This chain links TRBV27 with TRBJ1-2; D possibly corresponds to TRBD1 (6 bases). Germline V gene data show CDR1 as MNHEY and CDR2 as SMNVEV (reference sequence). V lost 3 bases, J lost 3 bases, and 11 bases lay in between. The CDR3 length is 14 residues. The CDR3 sequence: CASSFSGADYGYTF. CDR3 in DNA: TGTGCCAGCAGTTTCTCAGGGGCGGACTATGGCTACACCTTC.

The V call is TRBV2, the J call TRBJ2-4; D is uncertain. Germline CDR1 reads SNHLY; CDR2 reads FYNNEI. Deletions cut 4 bases from V and 0 bases from J, with 7 bases between. The CDR3 totals 14 residues. CDR3 nucleotides: TGTGCCAGCAGTGGTACGGGAGCCAAAAACATTCAGTACTTC. Protein: CASSGTGAKNIQYF.

This chain joins TRBV4-1 and TRBJ2-7; a possible D gene is TRBD2 (6 bases). The CDR3 spans 16 residues. The V end lost 0 bases, the J end lost 6 bases, and 18 bases lay between the germline ends. Germline V gives CDR1 MGHRA, CDR2 YSYEKL. As DNA, the CDR3 is TGCGCCAGCAGCCAAGACGGGCGGGGTGATTGGAGCGAGCAGTACTTC. Translated, it gives CASSQDGRGDWSEQYF.

The rearrangement joins TRBV7-2 to TRBJ2-5, with D possibly being TRBD2 (7 bases). This CDR3 contains 15 residues. Germline CDR1 SGHTA, CDR2 FQGNSA. Trimming took off 5 bases at V and 0 bases at J, with 13 bases between the two ends. CDR3 region: CASSPGGRDQETQYF. The CDR3 bases are TGTGCCAGCAGCCCGGGGGGCAGGGACCAAGAGACCCAGTACTTC.

V usage is TRBV19 and J usage is TRBJ2-1; 8 bases agree with TRBD1. V shed 1 base, J shed 8 bases, and the junction held 4 bases outside the gene matches. This CDR3 is 14 amino acids long. Germline-derived CDR1 and CDR2 are LNHDA and SQIVND (reference sequence). The CDR3 loop is CASSIVRGRHEQFF. CDR3 coding DNA: TGTGCCAGTAGTATAGTCAGGGGGCGACATGAGCAGTTCTTC.

The chain joins TRBV7-3 to TRBJ2-1; D is undetermined. Trimming removed 6 bases at V and 6 bases at J, with 15 bases between. CDR1 SGHTA and CDR2 FQGTGA come from the germline V gene. The CDR3 sequence is 14 residues long. The CDR3: CASSPSIGLNEQFF. In DNA form, the CDR3 reads TGTGCCAGCAGTCCTTCAATAGGCCTCAATGAGCAGTTCTTC.